Sequencing of this T cell receptor beta chain was carried out in a study of PD-1 blockade in classical Hodgkin lymphoma. Study-level points and caveats: Newly diagnosed patients were reported to start with lower TCR diversity than healthy donors. Why repertoires differed is undefined; disease activity or prior therapy possibly contributed.

A remark on this clone: Its target is unknown.

Germline V gene lookup returns CDR1 SGHAT and CDR2 FQNNGV. CDR3 length: 15 amino acids. V was pared by 4 bases and J by 6 bases, with 4 bases of the junction left unmatched. Time point denoted: newly diagnosed, previously untreated cHL patient sample. Purification of CD4+ T cells from thawed PBMCs was performed via magnetic negative selection. Untreated, newly diagnosed classical Hodgkin lymphoma PBMCs served for comparison. Sequenced by immunoSEQ multiplex PCR; TCRdb stores in-frame clones only, minus some. The profile shows about 23,000 clones, 90% to 95% of them singletons. The chain recombines TRBV11-2 with TRBJ2-1, with 12 bases that match TRBD2. The clonotype was recovered from a human donor with classical Hodgkin lymphoma. The material sequenced was CD4+ T cells from blood. In DNA, the CDR3 is TGTGCCAGCAGCTGGACTAGCGGGAAGGGCAATGAGCAGTTCTTC. Its protein product is CASSWTSGKGNEQFF.